The T cell receptor (beta chain) described here comes from a study of beta chain features in type 1 diabetes. Whole-study context: Cell yields, gender and age were similar in healthy donors and patients.

Expressed TCRB transcripts were sequenced because the entire RNA isolate underwent reverse transcription. The protocol was immunoSEQ multiplex PCR, while the TCRdb copy is restricted to in-frame clones and leaves out a portion. Of hundreds of thousands of clones detected, 15% to 17% appear once; the ten largest clones hold about 0.097%. This CDR3 contains 15 residues. V gave up 4 bases and J gave up 5 bases, with 12 bases separating them. Looked up from germline, CDR1 is SGHAT and CDR2 is FQDESV (reference sequence). There are a few counts of this clone. This chain uses TRBV11-1 with TRBJ2-6; D gene ambiguous. The TCR originated in a man in his late teens or twenties in good health. The sample comprised naive CD4+ T cells from blood. The CDR3 sequence is CASSSTAFRANVLTF. In nucleotides, the CDR3 is TGTGCCAGCAGCTCAACTGCGTTCAGGGCCAACGTCCTGACTTTC.